A single sample is the source of the 24 T cell receptor beta chains below, sequenced in a study of control samples from healthy donors and cancer patients. Generated by immunoSEQ multiplex PCR, the TCRdb table keeps only in-frame clones and is missing some. Among about 50,000 clones listed, around 97% were seen once. Sequenced sample: blood. The source of these receptors is a woman in her twenties or thirties in good health.

The chain employs TRBV24-1 and TRBJ1-1; a possible D gene is TRBD1 (6 bases). The CDR3 spans 19 residues. The V and J ends lost 1 base and 5 bases respectively, with 25 bases between them. Looked up from germline, CDR1 is KGHDR and CDR2 is SFDVKD. CDR3 region: CATSDFQKPGQGDGTEAFF. Here the CDR3 DNA reads TGTGCCACCAGTGATTTCCAGAAGCCGGGACAAGGGGATGGGACTGAAGCTTTCTTT.

The CDR3 is CASSISGLGTEAFF. The CDR3 DNA reads TGCGCCAGCAGCATCAGCGGATTAGGCACTGAAGCTTTCTTT. The V call is TRBV5-1, the J call TRBJ1-1; D not resolved. The V gene lost 4 bases and the J gene lost 4 bases, with 14 bases spanning the gap. The V gene's germline CDR1 is SGHRS and CDR2 YFSETQ. This CDR3 is built from 14 residues.

The chain carries TRBV9 and TRBJ2-5, with D possibly TRBD2 on 6 matching bases. The V end lost 0 bases, the J end lost 4 bases, and 10 bases lay between the germline ends. CDR3 length equals 14 residues. Germline V gene data show CDR1 as SGDLS and CDR2 as YYNGEE. In DNA, the CDR3 is TGTGCCAGCAGCGTAGCTGGAGGGACAGAGACCCAGTACTTC. Translating it yields CASSVAGGTETQYF.

This clone was observed once. J is TRBJ2-2 and V is TRBV28; D tentatively fits TRBD1 or TRBD2 (5 bases each). V dropped 6 bases and J dropped 3 bases, with 11 bases sitting between them. This CDR3 contains 14 residues. CDR1 is MDHEN and CDR2 is SYDVKM in the germline V gene. The CDR3 sequence: CASRDGAYTGELFF. The CDR3 nucleotides are TGTGCCAGCAGGGACGGGGCTTACACCGGGGAGCTGTTTTTT.

This clone has just one count. The V gene is TRBV28, the J gene TRBJ1-6; D is undetermined. With 2 bases removed from V and 7 bases from J, the gap between germline ends came to 15 bases. Germline CDR1 MDHEN, CDR2 SYDVKM. The CDR3 contains 16 residues. The CDR3 spells CASSLTEGRLNSPLHF. For the CDR3, the DNA is TGTGCCAGCAGTTTAACCGAGGGCAGGTTGAATTCACCCCTCCACTTT.

The chain employs TRBV28 and TRBJ1-2, with 8 bases matching TRBD1. CDR1 is MDHEN and CDR2 is SYDVKM in the germline V gene. CDR3 length equals 14 residues. Trimming cost V 4 bases and J 4 bases; bases outside gene matches: 5. CDR3 sequence reads: CASSSRGRSYGYTF. CDR3 in DNA: TGTGCCAGCAGTTCCAGGGGGCGTTCCTATGGCTACACCTTC.

This CDR3 reads CSASEDEQFF. The DNA for the CDR3 is TGCAGTGCTAGTGAAGATGAGCAGTTCTTC. This chain connects TRBV20-1 to TRBJ2-1; D not resolved. The CDR3 is 10 residues long. Trimming stripped 3 bases from V and 8 bases from J, with 5 bases between. In germline, CDR1 is DFQATT, CDR2 SNEGSKA (reference sequence).

The gene calls are TRBV6-6 and TRBJ2-5; D is perhaps TRBD2 (6 bases). CDR1 and CDR2 from the germline V gene are MNHNY and SVGAGI (reference sequence). V lost 10 bases, J lost 4 bases, and 22 bases lay in between. This CDR3 region has 15 residues. CDR3 nucleotides: TGTGCCACTTCTGATGGCGGGATTGAGGGAGAGACCCAGTACTTC. This sequence encodes CATSDGGIEGETQYF.

This chain uses TRBV10-3 with TRBJ1-2; D not certain. The CDR3 has 12 amino acids. The germline V gene encodes CDR1 ENHRY and CDR2 SYGVKD. Trimming pared 3 bases from V and 12 bases from J, leaving 14 bases between. The CDR3 region is CAISDSDSVDTF. In DNA, the CDR3 is TGTGCCATCAGTGACAGCGATTCGGTGGACACCTTC.

The chain has TRBV4-1 and TRBJ2-5; 11 positions match TRBD1. After removal of 3 bases from V and 4 bases from J, the junction contained 4 bases not matched to a gene. The CDR3 has 15 residues. Germline values: CDR1 MGHRA, CDR2 YSYEKL. In DNA, the CDR3 is TGCGCCAGCAGCCAGGGACAGGGGGGTGGAGAGACCCAGTACTTC. Protein product: CASSQGQGGGETQYF.

The chain uses TRBV4-1 and TRBJ1-1, with D hard to call. V shed 3 bases and J shed 0 bases, with 11 bases lying between them. Looked up from germline, CDR1 is MGHRA and CDR2 is YSYEKL. CDR3 length: 15 amino acids. CDR3 residues: CASSQDGRLNTEAFF. The DNA of the CDR3 is TGCGCCAGCAGCCAGGACGGTAGGTTGAACACTGAAGCTTTCTTT.

V and J are TRBV30 and TRBJ1-3; a possible D gene is TRBD1 (5 bases). This CDR3 region has 12 residues. Germline assignment: CDR1 GTSNPN and CDR2 SVGIG (reference sequence). V dropped 8 bases and J dropped 6 bases, with 14 bases sitting between them. The CDR3 reads CAERGAKNTIYF. CDR3 DNA: TGTGCCGAAAGAGGGGCGAAAAACACCATATATTTT.

The chain has TRBV19 and TRBJ2-1; 10 bases align to TRBD2. The CDR3 contains 16 residues. Trimming took 1 base from V and 7 from J; bases not matched to a gene: 7. The germline gives CDR1 LNHDA, CDR2 SQIVND (reference sequence). CDR3 sequence (DNA): TGTGCCAGTAGTATAGCAGGACTAGCGGATCGGAATGAGCAGTTCTTC. Its translation: CASSIAGLADRNEQFF.

In this sample, this clone turned up once. This chain uses TRBV6-5 with TRBJ2-7, with 9 bases identical to TRBD1. The CDR3 is made up of 14 amino acids. Germline lookup yields CDR1 MNHEY and CDR2 SVGAGI. Trimming removed 5 bases from V and 4 bases from J; junction bases left unmatched: 6. The CDR3 protein is CASSPNRGRYEQYF. In DNA form, the CDR3 reads TGTGCCAGCAGTCCAAACAGGGGGCGATACGAGCAGTACTTC.

This sequence joins TRBV7-6 and TRBJ1-6; D gene unclear. CDR1 and CDR2 (germline): SGHVS, FNYEAQ. The CDR3 totals 15 residues. With 0 bases removed from V and 9 bases from J, the gap between germline ends came to 12 bases. CDR3 amino acids: CASSLAPGLGSPLHF. CDR3 DNA: TGTGCCAGCAGCTTAGCCCCGGGGTTGGGTTCACCCCTCCACTTT.

The chain links TRBV11-2 to TRBJ1-5; the D gene is possibly TRBD1 (6 bases). This CDR3 is 13 amino acids long. CDR1 and CDR2 from the germline V gene are SGHAT and FQNNGV. With 0 bases removed from V and 7 bases from J, the gap between germline ends came to 7 bases. The CDR3 DNA reads as TGTGCCAGCAGCTTAGAAAGGGGGCAGCCCCAGCATTTT. Amino acids: CASSLERGQPQHF.

This clone was picked up one time. The J gene is TRBJ2-7, the V gene TRBV15; 7 bases align to TRBD1. The CDR3 covers 18 residues. Germline-derived CDR1 and CDR2 are LNHNV and YYDKDF (reference sequence). V trimming: 4 bases; J trimming: 0 bases; junction bases outside the gene matches: 15. CDR3 coding DNA: TGTGCCACCAGCATTACCCCTATCAGGACAGGTACCTCCTACGAGCAGTACTTC. Translated, it gives CATSITPIRTGTSYEQYF.

The chain recombines TRBV19 with TRBJ2-1; 13 positions agree with TRBD2. Germline V gives CDR1 LNHDA, CDR2 SQIVND (reference sequence). CDR3 length: 15 amino acids. V lost 7 bases, J lost 6 bases, and 6 bases stayed unmatched. The CDR3 spells CASMSGLAGLNEQFF. The CDR3 coding sequence is TGTGCCAGTATGTCGGGACTAGCGGGACTCAATGAGCAGTTCTTC.

This rearrangement joins TRBV6-5 to TRBJ2-7, with 7 bases aligning to TRBD1. Germline V lookup: CDR1 MNHEY, CDR2 SVGAGI. The CDR3 loop spans 13 amino acids. The V segment lost 5 bases and the J segment 6 bases; nucleotides outside the gene matches: 7. DNA for the CDR3: TGTGCCAGCAGTAACTACAGGGGCCGCGAGCAGTACTTC. It translates to CASSNYRGREQYF.

This chain links TRBV2 with TRBJ1-1, with 9 bases aligning to TRBD1. Germline V lookup: CDR1 SNHLY, CDR2 FYNNEI. The CDR3 consists of 15 residues. Losses at the gene ends were 6 bases for V and 0 bases for J; bases not matched to a gene: 5. Here the CDR3 reads CASRQTGGLNTEAFF. For the CDR3, the DNA is TGTGCCAGCAGGCAGACAGGGGGATTGAACACTGAAGCTTTCTTT.

The rearrangement uses TRBV2 and TRBJ2-7; D could derive from TRBD1 or TRBD2 (5 bases each). V lost 6 bases to trimming and J lost 2 bases, with 20 bases between them. Germline lookup yields CDR1 SNHLY and CDR2 FYNNEI. This CDR3 contains 16 residues. CDR3 residues: CASRGRRGATAYEQYF. As DNA, the CDR3 is TGTGCCAGCAGGGGCCGTAGGGGAGCAACTGCCTACGAGCAGTACTTC.

V usage is TRBV5-5 and J usage is TRBJ1-1; tentatively, D is TRBD1 (6 bases). The CDR3 extends over 15 amino acids. The germline V gene encodes CDR1 SGHKS and CDR2 YYEKEE (reference sequence). Deletions cut 7 bases from V and 7 bases from J, with 23 bases between. CDR3 sequence (DNA): TGTGCCAGCGCAGAACCGGGGGCGCTTCCCGATGAAGCTTTCTTT. Encoded protein: CASAEPGALPDEAFF. The full variable domain, its missing parts supplied by reference TRBV5-5 and TRBJ1-1, is DAGVTQSPTHLIKTRGQQVTLRCSPISGHKSVSWYQQVLGQGPQFIFQYYEKEERGRGNFPDRFSARQFPNYSSELNVNALLLGDSALYLCASAEPGALPDEAFFGQGTRLTVV.

The V and J genes are TRBV9 and TRBJ1-2; TRBD1 matches at 12 bases. Germline-derived CDR1 and CDR2 are SGDLS and YYNGEE. This CDR3 region has 15 residues. V was pared by 4 bases and J by 8 bases, with 9 bases of the junction left unmatched. CDR3: CASSKTGQGATGYTF. In nucleotides, the CDR3 is TGTGCCAGCAGCAAGACGGGACAGGGGGCGACCGGCTACACCTTC.

This clone has only a few counts. The gene calls are TRBV24-1 and TRBJ1-1; D call uncertain. CDR1 and CDR2 (germline): KGHDR, SFDVKD. Trimming took 5 bases from V and 2 from J, leaving 11 bases between them. This CDR3 has 14 amino acids. CDR3 amino acids: CATSAKGPNTEAFF. The CDR3 region has the DNA TGTGCCACCAGTGCGAAAGGCCCTAACACTGAAGCTTTCTTT.